The 5 T cell receptor beta chains in this list originate from one sample, sequenced in a study of OX40 agonist ivuxolimab in advanced cancers. The protocol was immunoSEQ multiplex PCR, while the TCRdb copy is restricted to in-frame clones and leaves out a portion. Among tens of thousands of clones listed, about 86% were seen once. This specimen consisted of CD4+ or CD8+ T cells sorted from blood, obtained in a trial of the OX40 agonist ivuxolimab. These receptors were collected from an adult with an advanced solid tumor such as melanoma, head and neck, liver or kidney cancer.

Only one count was recorded for this clone. The chain links TRBV28 to TRBJ1-4, with 8 nucleotides matching TRBD1. This CDR3 is 16 amino acids long. Germline V lookup: CDR1 MDHEN, CDR2 SYDVKM. V lost 3 bases and J lost 7; bases outside the gene matches: 10. CDR3 sequence reads: CASSLNAGGAGEKLFF. Here the CDR3 DNA reads TGTGCCAGCAGTTTGAACGCAGGGGGCGCGGGTGAAAAACTGTTTTTT.

CDR3 coding DNA: TGTGCCAGTAGTAACCGTTTTGGCCCATATAGCAATCAGCCCCAGCATTTT. Encoded protein: CASSNRFGPYSNQPQHF. The J gene is TRBJ1-5, the V gene TRBV19; D gene ambiguous. Germline CDR1 reads LNHDA; CDR2 reads SQIVND (reference sequence). V gave up 4 bases and J gave up 0 bases, with 16 bases separating them. The CDR3 contains 17 residues. The whole variable domain, remainder taken from reference TRBV19 and TRBJ1-5, is DGGITQSPKYLFRKEGQNVTLSCEQNLNHDAMYWYRQDPGQGLRLIYYSQIVNDFQKGDIAEGYSVSREKKESFPLTVTSAQKNPTAFYLCASSNRFGPYSNQPQHFGDGTRLSIL.

J is TRBJ2-7 and V is TRBV6-5; 11 nucleotides match TRBD1. CDR1 and CDR2 (germline): MNHEY, SVGAGI. CDR3 size: 15 residues. Unmatched junction bases numbered 4, after V lost 6 bases and J lost 0 bases. For the CDR3, the DNA is TGTGCCAGCAGCCACGGACAGGGGGCCTCCTACGAGCAGTACTTC. Protein: CASSHGQGASYEQYF.

V and J are TRBV30 and TRBJ1-4; no clear D. Germline assignment: CDR1 GTSNPN and CDR2 SVGIG (reference sequence). The ends were cut back, 1 base at V and 10 bases at J, with 13 bases in the middle. The CDR3 extends over 13 amino acids. CDR3 protein: CAWSGTTVGKLFF. The CDR3 DNA reads TGTGCCTGGAGTGGTACCACGGTAGGAAAACTGTTTTTT. The full variable domain, completed using reference TRBV30 and TRBJ1-4, is SQTIHQWPATLVQPVGSPLSLECTVEGTSNPNLYWYRQAAGRGLQLLFYSVGIGQISSEVPQNLSASRPQDRQFILSSKKLLLSDSGFYLCAWSGTTVGKLFFGSGTQLSVL.

This chain joins TRBV7-3 and TRBJ1-1; no definite D call. The V end was cut by 2 bases, the J end by 2 bases, with 9 bases between. CDR1 is SGHTA, CDR2 FQGTGA, per germline. This CDR3 has 14 amino acids. The CDR3 region is CASSLLAGNTEAFF. In DNA, the CDR3 is TGTGCCAGCAGCTTACTGGCGGGAAACACTGAAGCTTTCTTT.